The rows below give T cell receptor beta chains drawn from one sample of a study of pediatric ulcerative colitis. Method: immunoSEQ multiplex PCR; TCRdb's copy keeps in-frame clones and lacks some. This sample has tens of thousands of clones, with 65% to 80% found just once. The sample was gut tissue. Every receptor here comes from a boy aged 5 to 17 with severe ulcerative colitis. CDR3s include the opening cysteine and the closing phenylalanine or tryptophan. The D gene is left open where the match is weak. Only part of the rows carry a size: once, few, many, or a class if the clone is expanded.

J gene | V gene | clone size | D gene | CDR3 protein | CDR3 DNA
TRBJ2-6 | TRBV6-5 | . | . | CASSYSWSGANVLTF | TGTGCCAGCAGTTACTCTTGGTCTGGGGCCAACGTCCTGACTTTC
TRBJ1-2 | TRBV19 | . | . | CASSTEGGAHGYTF | TGTGCCAGTAGTACCGAGGGAGGGGCCCATGGCTACACCTTC
TRBJ1-5 | TRBV18 | . | TRBD1 | CASCPTGSNQPQHF | TGTGCCAGCTGCCCGACAGGGAGCAATCAGCCCCAGCATTTT
TRBJ2-3 | TRBV11-2 | . | . | CASSLLGGSTDTQYF | TGTGCCAGCAGCTTACTAGGCGGGAGCACAGATACGCAGTATTTT
TRBJ1-1 | TRBV6-6 | . | . | CASRGEKSTEAFF | TGTGCCAGCAGGGGAGAGAAAAGCACTGAAGCTTTCTTT
TRBJ2-5 | TRBV7-3 | . | TRBD1 | CASSPRGQQTQYF | TGTGCCAGCAGTCCCCGGGGACAGCAGACCCAGTACTTC
TRBJ2-5 | TRBV5-1 | . | TRBD2 | CASSPGLAGGSGETQYF | TGCGCCAGCAGCCCTGGACTAGCGGGGGGTAGTGGGGAGACCCAGTACTTC
TRBJ1-2 | TRBV25-1 | . | TRBD1 | CASSDTGQGSYGYTF | TGTGCCAGCAGTGATACGGGACAGGGGTCCTATGGCTACACCTTC
TRBJ1-3 | TRBV7-8 | . | . | CASSLGPGNTIYF | TGTGCCAGCAGCTTAGGCCCTGGAAACACCATATATTTT
TRBJ1-1 | TRBV7-2 | few | . | CASSLGVGGVKRTEAFF | TGTGCCAGCAGCTTAGGTGTGGGTGGGGTGAAGAGGACTGAAGCTTTCTTT
TRBJ2-5 | TRBV28 | . | . | CASSPPGPQETQYF | TGTGCCAGCAGTCCACCGGGCCCCCAAGAGACCCAGTACTTC
TRBJ1-5 | TRBV10-2 | once | TRBD1 | CASSLSTGLNQPQHF | TGCGCCAGTTCCCTATCGACAGGGCTTAATCAGCCCCAGCATTTT
TRBJ2-3 | TRBV9 | . | . | CASSVEGGWTDTQYF | TGTGCCAGCAGCGTAGAGGGGGGCTGGACAGATACGCAGTATTTT
TRBJ2-6 | TRBV11-2 | . | . | CASSLALRGRFSGANVLTF | TGTGCCAGCAGCTTGGCTTTACGGGGCCGATTCTCTGGGGCCAACGTCCTGACTTTC
TRBJ2-2 | TRBV7-6 | once | . | CASSFNTGELFF | TGTGCCAGCAGCTTCAACACCGGGGAGCTGTTTTTT
TRBJ2-1 | TRBV6-1 | . | . | CASSGPPSGWTITYEQFF | TGTGCCAGCAGTGGCCCTCCGTCTGGGTGGACTATCACATATGAGCAGTTCTTC
TRBJ1-1 | TRBV7-8 | . | . | CASSLGTLVNTEAFF | TGTGCCAGCAGCTTAGGAACTCTTGTGAACACTGAAGCTTTCTTT
TRBJ1-1 | TRBV19 | . | . | CASSHGRGTEAFF | TGTGCCAGTAGCCACGGTCGGGGGACTGAAGCTTTCTTT
TRBJ2-7 | TRBV12-1 | . | . | CASSFVGGAPYEQYF | TGTGCCAGCAGCTTTGTGGGGGGGGCCCCCTACGAGCAGTACTTC
TRBJ2-5 | TRBV11-2 | . | TRBD1 | CASSLTPGGIAGETQYF | TGTGCCAGCAGCTTGACTCCAGGGGGCATCGCAGGGGAGACCCAGTACTTC
TRBJ2-7 | TRBV6-5 | . | . | CASSTGRSYHEQYF | TGTGCCAGCAGTACGGGACGCTCCTACCACGAGCAGTACTTC
TRBJ2-7 | TRBV28 | few | TRBD1 | CASSLPQGTGGSEQYF | TGTGCCAGCAGTTTACCTCAAGGGACAGGGGGTAGCGAGCAGTACTTC
TRBJ2-5 | TRBV5-6 | . | TRBD2 | CASSLGTSGGLRETQYF | TGTGCCAGCAGCTTGGGGACTAGCGGTGGATTGCGAGAGACCCAGTACTTC
TRBJ1-2 | TRBV28 | . | . | CASSSNNYGYTF | TGTGCCAGCAGTTCAAATAACTATGGCTACACCTTC